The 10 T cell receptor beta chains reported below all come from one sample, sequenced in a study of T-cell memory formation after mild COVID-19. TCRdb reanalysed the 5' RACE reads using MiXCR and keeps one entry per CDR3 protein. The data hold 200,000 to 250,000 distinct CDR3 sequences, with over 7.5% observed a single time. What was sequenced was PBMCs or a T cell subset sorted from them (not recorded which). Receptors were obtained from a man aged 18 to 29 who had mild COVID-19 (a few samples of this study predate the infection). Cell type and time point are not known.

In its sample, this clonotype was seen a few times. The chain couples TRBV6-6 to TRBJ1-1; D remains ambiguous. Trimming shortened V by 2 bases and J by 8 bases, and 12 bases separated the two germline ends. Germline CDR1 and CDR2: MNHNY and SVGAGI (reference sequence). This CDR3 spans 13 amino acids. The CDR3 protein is CASSYAQGKEAFF. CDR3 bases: TGTGCCAGCAGTTACGCACAAGGGAAAGAAGCTTTCTTT.

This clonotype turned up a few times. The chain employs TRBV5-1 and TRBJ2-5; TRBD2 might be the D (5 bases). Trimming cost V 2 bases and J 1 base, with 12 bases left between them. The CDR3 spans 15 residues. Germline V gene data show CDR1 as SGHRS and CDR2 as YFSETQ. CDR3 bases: TGCGCCAGCAGCTTTATTCGGGAAAGCCAAGAGACCCAGTACTTC. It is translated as CASSFIRESQETQYF.

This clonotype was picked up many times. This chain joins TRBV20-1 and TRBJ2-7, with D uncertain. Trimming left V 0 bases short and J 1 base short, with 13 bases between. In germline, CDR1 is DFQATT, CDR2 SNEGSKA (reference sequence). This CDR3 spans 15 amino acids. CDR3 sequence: CSARDPKVGSYEQYV. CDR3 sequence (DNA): TGCAGTGCTAGAGATCCTAAGGTAGGGTCCTACGAGCAGTACGTC.

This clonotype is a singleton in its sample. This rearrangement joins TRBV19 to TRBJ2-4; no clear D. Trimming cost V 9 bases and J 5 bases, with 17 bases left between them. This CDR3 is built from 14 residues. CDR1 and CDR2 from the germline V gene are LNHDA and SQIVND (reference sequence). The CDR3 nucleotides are TGTGCCAGAATCCCTCCAGGCTCCGAAAACATTCAGTACTTC. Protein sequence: CARIPPGSENIQYF.

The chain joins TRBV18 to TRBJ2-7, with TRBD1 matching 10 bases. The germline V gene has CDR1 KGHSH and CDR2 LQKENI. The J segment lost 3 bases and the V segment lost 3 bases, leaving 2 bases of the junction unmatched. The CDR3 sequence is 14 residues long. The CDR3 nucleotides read TGTGCCAGCTCACCCGGGACAGGGGACTACGAGCAGTACGTC. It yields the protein CASSPGTGDYEQYV.

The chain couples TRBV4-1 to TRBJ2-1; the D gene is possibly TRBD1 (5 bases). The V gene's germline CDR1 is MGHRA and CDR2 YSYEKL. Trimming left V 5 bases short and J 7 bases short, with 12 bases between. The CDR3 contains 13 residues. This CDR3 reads CASSSLGVNEQFF. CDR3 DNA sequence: TGCGCCAGCAGCTCGTTAGGGGTAAATGAGCAGTTCTTC.

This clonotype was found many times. CDR3 amino acids: CASNQGGTTGELFF. In nucleotides, the CDR3 is TGTGCCAGCAACCAGGGGGGGACCACCGGGGAGCTGTTTTTT. The chain carries TRBV6-2 or TRBV6-3 and TRBJ2-2; tentatively, D is TRBD1 or TRBD2 (7 bases each). V was shortened by 7 bases and J by 4 bases, with 13 bases between the two germline ends. From germline, CDR1 is MNHEY and CDR2 SVGEGT. This CDR3 contains 14 residues.

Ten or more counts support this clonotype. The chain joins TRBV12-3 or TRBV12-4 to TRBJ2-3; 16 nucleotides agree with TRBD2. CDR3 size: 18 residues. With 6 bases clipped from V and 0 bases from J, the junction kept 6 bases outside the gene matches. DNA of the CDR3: TGTGCCAGCAGATATCCGGGACTAGCGGGGGGGAGCACAGATACGCAGTATTTT. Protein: CASRYPGLAGGSTDTQYF.

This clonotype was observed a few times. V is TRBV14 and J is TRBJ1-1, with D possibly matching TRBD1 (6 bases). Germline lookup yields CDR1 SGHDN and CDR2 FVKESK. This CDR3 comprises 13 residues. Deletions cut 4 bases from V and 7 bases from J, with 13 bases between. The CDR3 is CASSPRTDSEAFF. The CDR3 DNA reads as TGTGCCAGCAGCCCCCGGACGGACAGTGAAGCTTTCTTT. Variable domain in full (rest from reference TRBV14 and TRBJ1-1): EAGVTQFPSHSVIEKGQTVTLRCDPISGHDNLYWYRRVMGKEIKFLLHFVKESKQDESGMPNNRFLAERTGGTYSTLKVQPAELEDSGVYFCASSPRTDSEAFFGQGTRLTVV.

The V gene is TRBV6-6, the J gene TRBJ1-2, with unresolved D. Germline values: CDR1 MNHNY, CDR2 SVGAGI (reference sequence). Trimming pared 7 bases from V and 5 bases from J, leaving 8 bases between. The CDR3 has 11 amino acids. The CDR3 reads CASTYMYGYTF. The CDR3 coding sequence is TGTGCCAGCACCTACATGTATGGCTACACCTTC.